This TCR beta chain was retrieved from a study of control samples from healthy donors and cancer patients. Clones were read by immunoSEQ multiplex PCR, and TCRdb kept only the in-frame ones, dropping some. The sample yields 46,000 or so clones, 93% seen once. This clone occurred once. Sequenced material: PBMCs. This TCR came from a woman aged 45-65 years with head and neck cancer.

The CDR3 reads CASSLRVAGNTGELFF. The CDR3 nucleotides read TGCGCCAGCAGCCTCCGGGTAGCGGGGAACACCGGGGAGCTGTTTTTT. The V and J genes are TRBV5-1 and TRBJ2-2; 7 nucleotides match TRBD2. The CDR3 loop spans 16 amino acids. V trimming: 4 bases; J trimming: 1 base; junction bases outside the gene matches: 7. Germline V CDR1 and CDR2: SGHRS, YFSETQ.